The clone carrying this T cell receptor (beta chain) was seen more than once but under ten times. Per the original methods: Quantification of nucleated cells was approximated via reference gene primer amplification. Libraries were prepared by immunoSEQ multiplex PCR; TCRdb keeps only in-frame clonotypes and omits some of them. D and trimming were read from the DNA, whereas the V and J calls and clone size are those reported in that table. The sample includes 350,000 to 400,000 clones, 88% of them seen just once. Per the germline V gene, CDR1 is KGHSH and CDR2 is LQKENI. This CDR3 spans 15 amino acids. The V end was cut by 3 bases, the J end by 3 bases, with 14 bases between. This record belongs to a study of blood T cell repertoires in COVID-19. Study context: Sample material is recorded as cDNA or gDNA derived from T cells, B-cell-depleted T cells, or PBMCs.

Everyone who took part was roughly 18 to 90 years old, and they came from about two dozen US areas. Donors in Cohort 3 who had recovered were those with two negative PCRs, healthcare professional clearance, or resolution of their symptoms. The receptor comes from a woman under 30 who had recovered from COVID-19. The material sequenced was PBMCs or T cells enriched from blood (not recorded which). V is TRBV18 and J is TRBJ1-2; a weak D match, TRBD1 (6 bases). Here the CDR3 DNA reads TGTGCCAGCTCACCCCGAACGACAGGACACTATGGCTACACCTTC. This translates into CASSPRTTGHYGYTF.